The next 17 T cell receptor beta chains were all read from a single sample in a study of blood T cell repertoires in COVID-19. Sequencing used immunoSEQ multiplex PCR; TCRdb keeps in-frame clones, though not all of them. The sample consists of some 270,000 clones, approximately 89% of them appearing once. Sequencing was done on a sample of peripheral blood. All receptors come from a woman between 55 and 75 years old who had recovered from COVID-19.

This clone was detected a few times. This sequence joins TRBV6-5 and TRBJ1-5, with a possible D match to TRBD1 (6 bases). Germline V gives CDR1 MNHEY, CDR2 SVGAGI. The CDR3 loop spans 14 amino acids. Trimming removed 7 bases from V and 5 bases from J, with 15 bases in between. CDR3: CASTSSGADQPQHF. The CDR3 DNA sequence: TGTGCCAGCACATCGTCAGGGGCCGATCAGCCCCAGCATTTT.

V gene TRBV9 combines with J gene TRBJ2-2; D might be TRBD1 (6 bases). The CDR3 spans 16 residues. The germline CDR1 and CDR2 sequences are SGDLS and YYNGEE. V lost 1 base, J lost 0 bases, and 10 bases lay in between. CDR3 in amino acids: CASSVKDRANTGELFF. The CDR3 coding sequence is TGTGCCAGCAGCGTAAAGGACAGAGCGAACACCGGGGAGCTGTTTTTT.

The chain is built from TRBV6-2 or TRBV6-3 and TRBJ2-1; 10 nucleotides match TRBD1. This CDR3 is built from 16 residues. Germline CDR1 is MNHEY and CDR2 is SVGEGT. J gave up 8 bases and V 0 bases, and 7 bases lay outside the gene matches. CDR3 amino acids: CASSYSGTGVRDEQFF. CDR3 DNA: TGTGCCAGCAGTTACTCCGGGACAGGGGTGCGGGATGAGCAGTTCTTC.

The chain employs TRBV11-3 and TRBJ2-3; tentatively, D is TRBD1 (6 bases). The V end lost 5 bases, the J end lost 1 base, and 19 bases lay between the germline ends. Germline assignment: CDR1 SGHNT and CDR2 YENEEA. The CDR3 has 17 amino acids. CDR3 nucleotides: TGTGCCAGCAGCCAACCCCGAGGGGGACGGGGCACAGATACGCAGTATTTT. Its protein product is CASSQPRGGRGTDTQYF.

This clone showed up just once. The chain links TRBV3-1 (or the pseudogene TRBV3-2) to TRBJ1-1, with 8 bases aligning to TRBD1. This CDR3 region has 14 residues. The junction had 10 bases not matched to a gene; V was cut back by 4 bases and J by 9 bases. Germline V gene sequence: CDR1 LGHDT, CDR2 YNNKEL (reference sequence). CDR3: CASSPGGQVLQAFF. The CDR3 nucleotides are TGTGCCAGCAGCCCGGGGGGACAGGTTCTTCAAGCTTTCTTT.

This rearrangement joins TRBV18 to TRBJ1-2; perhaps TRBD1 as D (6 bases). The V gene's germline CDR1 is KGHSH and CDR2 LQKENI. With 6 bases removed from V and 7 bases from J, the gap between germline ends came to 27 bases. This CDR3 contains 17 residues. CDR3 DNA: TGTGCCAGCTCTGAATCGACAGGTAGTTTAAACCCGGCTGGCTACACCTTC. It specifies CASSESTGSLNPAGYTF.

J is TRBJ2-3 and V is TRBV27; TRBD2 agrees at 12 bases. The CDR3 runs to 17 residues. The germline V gene has CDR1 MNHEY and CDR2 SMNVEV (reference sequence). Trimming cost V 1 base and J 1 base; bases outside gene matches: 3. Here the CDR3 DNA reads TGTGCCAGCAGTTTATTAGCTAGCGGGGGGGGCACAGATACGCAGTATTTT. Its protein is CASSLLASGGGTDTQYF.

The rearrangement uses TRBV5-4 and TRBJ1-1, with D perhaps matching TRBD1 (6 bases). Trimming removed 2 bases from V and 6 bases from J, with 17 bases in between. The CDR3 is made up of 15 amino acids. Per the germline V gene, CDR1 is SGHNT and CDR2 is YYREEE (reference sequence). CDR3 nucleotides: TGTGCCAGCAGCTTTACCAGGGGAAGTGGACCTGAAGCTTTCTTT. It codes for CASSFTRGSGPEAFF.

This chain connects TRBV7-2 to TRBJ1-4, with 8 positions matching TRBD1. The CDR3 runs to 17 residues. Germline loops: CDR1 SGHTA, CDR2 FQGNSA. J was trimmed by 4 bases and V by 1 base; bases with no gene match: 8. The CDR3 coding sequence is TGTGCCAGCAGCTTAGGCCAGGGGGCCTCGAATAATGAAAAACTGTTTTTT. This translates into CASSLGQGASNNEKLFF.

This rearrangement joins TRBV11-2 to TRBJ2-3, with unresolved D. This CDR3 has 13 residues. Germline V lookup: CDR1 SGHAT, CDR2 FQNNGV. V lost 8 bases and J lost 1, with 10 bases in between. CDR3 bases: TGTGCCAGCGGTCAACCAGGCACAGATACGCAGTATTTT. This encodes CASGQPGTDTQYF.

The chain carries TRBV6-5 and TRBJ1-2; D ambiguous. V shed 0 bases and J shed 2 bases, with 13 bases lying between them. The germline CDR1 and CDR2 sequences are MNHEY and SVGAGI. The CDR3 spans 16 residues. This chain's CDR3 is CASSYSNLRINYGYTF. In DNA form, the CDR3 reads TGTGCCAGCAGTTACTCGAATTTGAGGATCAACTATGGCTACACCTTC.

V gene TRBV9 combines with J gene TRBJ2-2; D is perhaps TRBD2 (6 bases). The germline V and J ends were trimmed by 4 bases and 2 bases, with 12 bases remaining between them. Looked up from germline, CDR1 is SGDLS and CDR2 is YYNGEE. There are 15 residues in the CDR3. CDR3 nucleotides: TGTGCCAGCAGCCACGGGGGACCAAACACCGGGGAGCTGTTTTTT. Translation gives CASSHGGPNTGELFF.

The chain is built from TRBV6-5 and TRBJ2-5, with 9 positions matching TRBD2. Germline-derived CDR1 and CDR2 are MNHEY and SVGAGI. After removal of 6 bases from V and 2 bases from J, the junction contained 7 bases not matched to a gene. The CDR3 is 15 residues long. CDR3 sequence (DNA): TGTGCCAGCAGCTGGGCTGCGGGGGGGCAAGAGACCCAGTACTTC. It specifies CASSWAAGGQETQYF.

The chain combines TRBV4-1 with TRBJ1-5, with 8 bases identical to TRBD1. The length of the CDR3 is 14 residues. From germline, CDR1 is MGHRA and CDR2 YSYEKL. J was trimmed by 4 bases and V by 4 bases; bases with no gene match: 3. The CDR3 region has the DNA TGCGCCAGCAGCCGGGACAGGTCAAATCAGCCCCAGCATTTT. It yields the protein CASSRDRSNQPQHF.

The chain uses TRBV5-8 and TRBJ2-3; the D is unclear. The CDR3 extends over 14 amino acids. V was cut by 5 bases and J by 6 bases, with 16 bases left in between. Germline V gene data show CDR1 as SGHTS and CDR2 as YDEGEE. CDR3 in DNA: TGTGCCAGCAGACGAGACACGCCCAAGGATACGCAGTATTTT. Encoded protein: CASRRDTPKDTQYF.

This rearrangement joins TRBV29-1 to TRBJ1-2, with a weak D call TRBD1 (6 bases). Germline V lookup: CDR1 SQVTM, CDR2 ANQGSEA. The V gene lost 7 bases and the J gene lost 4 bases, with 16 bases spanning the gap. The CDR3 has 13 residues. The chain's CDR3 is CSARGGFGYGYTF. The CDR3 DNA reads as TGCAGCGCCAGGGGTGGGTTCGGCTATGGCTACACCTTC.

The chain combines TRBV29-1 with TRBJ2-4, with 9 bases identical to TRBD1. The V and J ends lost 4 bases and 1 base, in that order; junction bases with no gene match: 8. This CDR3 region has 16 residues. The germline V gene has CDR1 SQVTM and CDR2 ANQGSEA. CDR3 sequence (DNA): TGCAGCGTTGCTCCCCCCGGGACAGGGGCCAAAAACATTCAGTACTTC. Translated: CSVAPPGTGAKNIQYF.